This TCR beta chain was observed in a study of neurological immune-mediated disorders. General study results and limits: HTLV-1-associated myelopathy ranked highest for TCR clonal expansion and multiple sclerosis lowest, beneath healthy controls. Subjects shared no identical expanded-clone CDR3 amino acid sequences, suggesting private TCR-beta repertoires in all groups.

Time point described: longitudinal time-point 2. For the unsorted libraries, 2 million PBMCs stored at -80 C served as input. It was by 5'RACE with 10-nucleotide random UMIs that the cDNA was made. TCRdb reanalysed the 5' RACE reads using MiXCR and keeps one entry per CDR3 protein. The sample lists fewer than 60,000 distinct CDR3 sequences, under 15% occurring once. CDR3 length: 11 residues. Germline loops: CDR1 DFQATT, CDR2 SNEGSKA (reference sequence). This clonotype has ten or more counts. Its target is not known. V gene TRBV20-1 combines with J gene TRBJ2-7; no firm D call. Input material: PBMCs. The source is a male donor with HTLV-1-associated myelopathy (HAM/TSP). The CDR3 here is CSSRRTYEQYF. The DNA of the CDR3 is TGCAGCTCGAGGCGGACCTACGAGCAGTACTTC.